These 30 T cell receptor beta chains share one sample of origin, sequenced in a study of T cells in localized non-small cell lung cancer. Only in-frame clones appear in the TCRdb table, and some are missing; sequencing was by immunoSEQ multiplex PCR. The data contain some 30,000 clones, approximately 90% of them seen just once; the ten biggest clones take up 12%. The sample consisted of peripheral blood mononuclear cells, taken before any cancer treatment. These TCRs come from a female donor older than 55 with stage II lung adenocarcinoma.

CDR3 in DNA: TGTGCCAGCAGCTTAGCATTCGCTGGACAGGGAAACTATGGCTACACCTTC. This codes for CASSLAFAGQGNYGYTF. V usage is TRBV7-8 and J usage is TRBJ1-2, with 8 bases identical to TRBD1. CDR3 length equals 17 residues. V dropped 0 bases and J dropped 2; count of bases not matched to a gene: 8. Germline V lookup: CDR1 SGHVS, CDR2 FQNEAQ.

The rearrangement uses TRBV6-5 and TRBJ1-1, with D uncertain. The CDR3 runs 11 residues. The V gene lost 10 bases and the J gene lost 7 bases, with 13 bases spanning the gap. Germline CDR1 and CDR2: MNHEY and SVGAGI. The CDR3 nucleotides are TGTGCCACTCTCTCCGGGCGTGAAGCTTTCTTT. It codes for CATLSGREAFF.

The chain has TRBV27 and TRBJ2-7; maybe TRBD1 (5 bases). The germline V gene encodes CDR1 MNHEY and CDR2 SMNVEV (reference sequence). The CDR3 runs to 14 residues. V lost 2 bases to trimming and J lost 6 bases, with 14 bases between them. In DNA, the CDR3 is TGTGCCAGCAGTTTAACAGGTTTTAGTTTCGAGCAGTACTTC. Its protein is CASSLTGFSFEQYF.

The chain combines TRBV6-1 with TRBJ1-2; D ambiguous. Germline-derived CDR1 and CDR2 are MNHNS and SASEGT. Trimming pared 6 bases from V and 5 bases from J, leaving 10 bases between. CDR3 length: 12 residues. The CDR3 reads CASRTRGYGYTF. Here the CDR3 DNA reads TGTGCCAGCAGAACGCGGGGTTATGGCTACACCTTC.

The chain links TRBV2 to TRBJ2-7, with 10 bases that match TRBD2. The CDR3 has 14 residues. The germline CDR1 and CDR2 sequences are SNHLY and FYNNEI. After removal of 8 bases from V and 1 base from J, the junction contained 5 bases not matched to a gene. This CDR3 reads CASFRTSGSYEQYF. CDR3 DNA sequence: TGTGCCAGCTTTCGGACTAGCGGATCCTACGAGCAGTACTTC.

The chain carries TRBV6-5 and TRBJ2-7; the D call may be TRBD1 or TRBD2 (5 bases each). Germline V gives CDR1 MNHEY, CDR2 SVGAGI. The CDR3 covers 14 residues. Between the trimmed V and J ends, which lost 6 bases and 0 bases, there was a span of 12 bases. The CDR3 reads CASRRDVYSYEQYF. The CDR3 coding sequence is TGTGCCAGCAGACGGGACGTGTACTCCTACGAGCAGTACTTC.

The rearrangement uses TRBV27 and TRBJ2-1; a possible D gene is TRBD1 (5 bases). This CDR3 region has 14 residues. Germline V gene data show CDR1 as MNHEY and CDR2 as SMNVEV (reference sequence). V was shortened by 6 bases and J by 9 bases, with 18 bases between the two germline ends. The CDR3 reads CASRIIAGYGEQFF. The CDR3 DNA follows: TGTGCCAGCAGAATCATAGCAGGGTACGGTGAGCAGTTCTTC.

This sequence joins TRBV14 and TRBJ2-7; D not resolved. CDR1 is SGHDN, CDR2 FVKESK, per germline. The germline V and J ends were trimmed by 4 bases and 3 bases, with 10 bases remaining between them. The CDR3 sequence is 13 residues long. The CDR3 bases are TGTGCCAGCAGCCCCGGGTCAAGCTACGAGCAGTACTTC. Encoded protein: CASSPGSSYEQYF.

The chain has TRBV27 and TRBJ2-1, with D unresolved. CDR1 and CDR2 (germline): MNHEY, SMNVEV (reference sequence). The CDR3 loop spans 12 amino acids. V lost 7 bases to trimming and J lost 12 bases, with 16 bases between them. The CDR3 region is CASTTDSEMQFF. CDR3 coding DNA: TGTGCCAGCACCACCGATTCCGAAATGCAGTTCTTC.

V usage is TRBV28 and J usage is TRBJ1-1; maybe TRBD1 (6 bases). V was pared by 6 bases and J by 5 bases, with 13 bases between. Germline-derived CDR1 and CDR2 are MDHEN and SYDVKM. CDR3 length: 13 amino acids. The CDR3 here is CASRGTYGTEAFF. The CDR3, as DNA: TGTGCCAGCAGGGGGACATACGGGACTGAAGCTTTCTTT.

The V call is TRBV6-5, the J call TRBJ1-1; D is unresolved. The V end was cut by 0 bases, the J end by 1 base, with 6 bases between. The CDR3 contains 14 residues. CDR1 MNHEY and CDR2 SVGAGI come from the germline V gene. CDR3 protein: CASSYSGSNTEAFF. CDR3 nucleotides: TGTGCCAGCAGTTACTCAGGGTCGAACACTGAAGCTTTCTTT.

The chain joins TRBV7-2 to TRBJ1-4, with 8 bases lining up with TRBD1. V shed 5 bases and J 7 bases; nucleotides not matched to a gene: 6. The V gene's germline CDR1 is SGHTA and CDR2 FQGNSA. This CDR3 spans 14 amino acids. The CDR3 DNA reads TGTGCCAGCAGCAGAGACAGGGGTGGTGAAAAACTGTTTTTT. Protein product: CASSRDRGGEKLFF.

The genes are TRBV11-2 and TRBJ1-2, with D hard to call. Between the trimmed V and J ends, which lost 7 bases and 6 bases, there was a span of 15 bases. The germline V gene has CDR1 SGHAT and CDR2 FQNNGV. The CDR3 has 13 amino acids. CDR3 DNA sequence: TGTGCCAGCAACTTCCGGGGTGGGAATGGCTACACCTTC. This codes for CASNFRGGNGYTF.

V is TRBV19 and J is TRBJ2-2; D is perhaps TRBD1 (5 bases). The CDR3 has 15 amino acids. V shed 3 bases and J shed 8 bases, with 16 bases lying between them. CDR1 LNHDA and CDR2 SQIVND come from the germline V gene (reference sequence). The DNA of the CDR3 is TGTGCCAGTAGTATTGGGGCAGGGATATTAGGGGAGCTGTTTTTT. Translation: CASSIGAGILGELFF.

The rearrangement joins TRBV6-4 to TRBJ1-1, with 7 bases aligning to TRBD1. After removal of 4 bases from V and 8 bases from J, the junction contained 7 bases not matched to a gene. Germline loops: CDR1 MRHNA, CDR2 SNTAGT. This CDR3 is built from 13 residues. The DNA for the CDR3 is TGTGCCAGCAGTGTCACTCTACAGGGGGAAGCTTTCTTT. As protein: CASSVTLQGEAFF.

The chain couples TRBV7-2 to TRBJ2-5; no clear D. The DNA end is a closer match to TRBJ2-7, so the J assignment may be wrong. Germline CDR1 is SGHTA and CDR2 is FQGNSA. CDR3 length: 15 residues. CDR3 amino acids: CASSLFITGPYEQYF. DNA of the CDR3: TGTGCCAGCAGCCTCTTTATAACCGGGCCCTACGAGCAGTACTTC.

The J gene is TRBJ1-2, the V gene TRBV13, with D perhaps TRBD1 (6 bases). The CDR3 covers 13 residues. The V end lost 4 bases, the J end lost 3 bases, and 9 bases lay between the germline ends. Germline assignment: CDR1 PRHDT and CDR2 FYEKMQ (reference sequence). CDR3 sequence reads: CASSSNRDYGYTF. CDR3 in DNA: TGTGCCAGCAGCTCCAACAGGGACTATGGCTACACCTTC. Based on the CDR3 plus reference TRBV13 and TRBJ1-2, the full variable domain is AAGVIQSPRHLIKEKRETATLKCYPIPRHDTVYWYQQGPGQDPQFLISFYEKMQSDKGSIPDRFSAQQFSDYHSELNMSSLELGDSALYFCASSSNRDYGYTFGSGTRLTVV.

The CDR3 sequence: CASSRILGGLPLHEQYF. The CDR3 DNA reads TGTGCCAGTAGTCGTATCCTAGGGGGATTGCCCCTCCACGAGCAGTACTTC. V is TRBV19 and J is TRBJ2-7; perhaps TRBD1 as D (6 bases). V lost 5 bases and J 5 bases, leaving 25 bases between the germline ends. The CDR3 totals 17 residues. Germline V gene data show CDR1 as LNHDA and CDR2 as SQIVND (reference sequence).

The chain uses TRBV28 and TRBJ2-1; no firm D call. There are 14 residues in the CDR3. V gave up 3 bases and J gave up 2 bases, with 8 bases separating them. Germline CDR1 reads MDHEN; CDR2 reads SYDVKM. CDR3 sequence: CASSFSGPYNEQFF. The CDR3, as DNA: TGTGCCAGCAGTTTTTCCGGACCCTACAATGAGCAGTTCTTC.

This clone was picked up one time. The chain uses TRBV2 and TRBJ2-5; D is ambiguous. This CDR3 spans 13 amino acids. From germline, CDR1 is SNHLY and CDR2 FYNNEI. Trimming took off 4 bases at V and 1 base at J, with 7 bases between the two ends. The CDR3 reads CASSARGQETQYF. CDR3 DNA sequence: TGTGCCAGCAGTGCGCGCGGCCAAGAGACCCAGTACTTC.

V and J are TRBV4-1 and TRBJ1-5; 10 bases match TRBD1. Trimming removed 2 bases from V and 6 bases from J; junction bases left unmatched: 4. The CDR3 totals 15 residues. Germline loops: CDR1 MGHRA, CDR2 YSYEKL. This CDR3 reads CASSQPDRGLQPQHF. The CDR3 DNA reads TGCGCCAGCAGCCAACCCGACAGGGGGCTTCAGCCCCAGCATTTT.

The rearrangement links TRBV27 to TRBJ2-2; D is uncertain. CDR1 and CDR2 (germline): MNHEY, SMNVEV (reference sequence). This CDR3 has 16 residues. V lost 7 bases and J 4 bases, leaving 19 bases between the germline ends. The CDR3 bases are TGTGCCAGCACCCCATTGCGACAAGCTTCCACCGGGGAGCTGTTTTTT. This translates into CASTPLRQASTGELFF.

The V and J genes are TRBV5-1 and TRBJ2-2; D could derive from TRBD1 or TRBD2 (5 bases each). The germline V and J ends were trimmed by 6 bases and 6 bases, with 24 bases remaining between them. In germline, CDR1 is SGHRS, CDR2 YFSETQ. CDR3 length: 17 residues. The CDR3 bases are TGCGCCAGCATCCCTCAGTCGGGATCCACGGGGCCCGGGGAGCTGTTTTTT. Protein sequence: CASIPQSGSTGPGELFF.

This clone was seen only once. The chain carries TRBV19 and TRBJ2-2, with D perhaps matching TRBD1 (6 bases). The germline gives CDR1 LNHDA, CDR2 SQIVND (reference sequence). The CDR3 has 17 amino acids. V lost 4 bases, J lost 5 bases, and 20 bases lay in between. The CDR3 is CASSRNSGTTGTGELFF. The CDR3 coding sequence is TGTGCCAGTAGTAGAAACTCCGGGACAACTGGGACCGGGGAGCTGTTTTTT.

The chain links TRBV15 to TRBJ2-3, with D uncertain. Germline CDR1 and CDR2: LNHNV and YYDKDF (reference sequence). CDR3 length: 14 residues. Deletions cut 0 bases from V and 0 bases from J, with 4 bases between. The CDR3 DNA reads TGTGCCACCAGCAGAGATCTCAGCACAGATACGCAGTATTTT. This gives the protein CATSRDLSTDTQYF.

This chain joins TRBV28 and TRBJ1-1; 7 bases line up with TRBD1. After removal of 5 bases from V and 4 bases from J, the junction contained 10 bases not matched to a gene. This CDR3 comprises 15 residues. CDR1 MDHEN and CDR2 SYDVKM come from the germline V gene. CDR3 sequence (DNA): TGTGCCAGCAGTCCCGGTCGCAGGGGGGGCACTGAAGCTTTCTTT. Residues: CASSPGRRGGTEAFF. Looking up the rest from reference TRBV28 and TRBJ1-1 gives the full variable domain: DVKVTQSSRYLVKRTGEKVFLECVQDMDHENMFWYRQDPGLGLRLIYFSYDVKMKEKGDIPEGYSVSREKKERFSLILESASTNQTSMYLCASSPGRRGGTEAFFGQGTRLTVV.

V gene TRBV19 combines with J gene TRBJ1-6, with TRBD1 matching 10 bases. V shed 6 bases and J 10 bases; nucleotides not matched to a gene: 9. The CDR3 runs to 15 residues. The V gene's germline CDR1 is LNHDA and CDR2 SQIVND (reference sequence). CDR3 nucleotides: TGTGCCAGTAGAAGACAGGGGGCAGCTATATCACCCCTCCACTTT. This encodes CASRRQGAAISPLHF.

The chain couples TRBV5-1 to TRBJ2-3, with unresolved D. The germline CDR1 and CDR2 sequences are SGHRS and YFSETQ. Trimming took 7 bases from V and 2 from J, leaving 11 bases between them. This CDR3 has 13 amino acids. The CDR3 nucleotides are TGCGCCAGCTCCGAGCCCCACACAGATACGCAGTATTTT. Translating gives CASSEPHTDTQYF.

The chain is built from TRBV5-1 and TRBJ2-7, with 9 bases matching TRBD2. CDR1 is SGHRS and CDR2 is YFSETQ in the germline V gene. The junction had 12 bases not matched to a gene; V was cut back by 4 bases and J by 4 bases. CDR3 length: 16 amino acids. The CDR3 reads CASSAESGRLQYEQYF. DNA for the CDR3: TGCGCCAGCAGCGCGGAAAGCGGGAGGCTACAATACGAGCAGTACTTC.

The rearrangement joins TRBV5-5 to TRBJ2-1; 11 positions match TRBD1. This CDR3 spans 15 amino acids. Germline-derived CDR1 and CDR2 are SGHKS and YYEKEE (reference sequence). J gave up 7 bases and V 6 bases, and 9 bases lay outside the gene matches. The CDR3 DNA sequence: TGTGCCAGCACGTCCCGGACAGGGGGCGCGAATGAGCAGTTCTTC. Amino acid sequence: CASTSRTGGANEQFF.